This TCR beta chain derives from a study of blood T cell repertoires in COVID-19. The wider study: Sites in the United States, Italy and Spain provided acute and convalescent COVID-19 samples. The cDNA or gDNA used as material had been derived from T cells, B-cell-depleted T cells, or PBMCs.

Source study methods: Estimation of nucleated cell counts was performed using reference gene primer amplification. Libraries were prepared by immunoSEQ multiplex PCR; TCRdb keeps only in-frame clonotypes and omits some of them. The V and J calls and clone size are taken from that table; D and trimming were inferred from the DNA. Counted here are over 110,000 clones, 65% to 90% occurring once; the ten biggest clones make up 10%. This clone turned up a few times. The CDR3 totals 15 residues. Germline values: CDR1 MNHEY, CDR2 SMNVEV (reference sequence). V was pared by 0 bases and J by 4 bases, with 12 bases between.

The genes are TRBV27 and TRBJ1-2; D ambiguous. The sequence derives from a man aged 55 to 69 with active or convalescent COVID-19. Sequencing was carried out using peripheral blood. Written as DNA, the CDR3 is TGTGCCAGCAGTTTATCGTCAGGATCCAGCTATGGCTACACCTTC. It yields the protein CASSLSSGSSYGYTF.